This is a list of T cell receptor beta chains from one sample in a study of T cell responses to AZD1222 COVID-19 vaccine. Clones were sequenced by immunoSEQ multiplex PCR, and TCRdb holds only the in-frame ones, with some missing. The data show about 110,000 clones, approximately 90% seen once. Material: peripheral blood, obtained on day 0 of AZD1222 vaccination. The receptors stem from an adult in good health. Each CDR3 is given with its conserved first and last residue. D genes are given only for firm matches. Where a row states a size, it is once, few, many or the class of an expanded clone; other rows omit it.

D | size | J | V | DNA | CDR3
. | . | TRBJ1-1 | TRBV28 | TGTGCCAGCAGTTCCACAGGGAACACTGAAGCTTTCTTT | CASSSTGNTEAFF
TRBD1 | once | TRBJ2-7 | TRBV6-5 | TGTGCCAGCAGTCCCGGGACAGGGGTATTTTACGAGCAGTACTTC | CASSPGTGVFYEQYF
. | . | TRBJ1-6 | TRBV4-3 | TGCGCCAGCAGCCAAGAAGCATTCATGGGATTAAATTCACCCCTCCACTTT | CASSQEAFMGLNSPLHF
. | . | TRBJ1-2 | TRBV5-8 | TGTGCCAGCAGCCCAAGACAGCGCTACACCTTC | CASSPRQRYTF
TRBD1 | . | TRBJ2-7 | TRBV6-5 | TGTGCCAGCAGACAAGGACAGGGGACTTACTACGAGCAGTACTTC | CASRQGQGTYYEQYF
. | . | TRBJ1-2 | TRBV24-1 | TGTGCCACCAGTCCGGGTTTCGACTATGGCTACACCTTC | CATSPGFDYGYTF
. | . | TRBJ2-1 | TRBV28 | TGTGCCATCTGGGACTCAAGCTCCTACAATGAGCAGTTCTTC | CAIWDSSSYNEQFF
. | . | TRBJ2-6 | TRBV7-3 | TGTGCCAGCAGCCACGGCCCGGTGGGCACTGGGGCCAACGTCCTGACTTTC | CASSHGPVGTGANVLTF
. | . | TRBJ1-3 | TRBV24-1 | TGTGCCACCAGTGGGGCGGGCTCTGGAAACACCATATATTTT | CATSGAGSGNTIYF
. | . | TRBJ2-5 | TRBV28 | TGTGCCAGCAGTCCCCTGGGTGGGTTAGAGACCCAGTACTTC | CASSPLGGLETQYF
. | . | TRBJ2-5 | TRBV7-7 | TGTGCCAGCAGCTTGGGGTACCGAGAGACCCAGTACTTC | CASSLGYRETQYF
. | . | TRBJ1-1 | TRBV12-5 | TGTGCTAGTGGTTTCCGCGGGGGGGACGACACTGAAGCTTTCTTT | CASGFRGGDDTEAFF
. | few | TRBJ2-1 | TRBV13 | TGTGCCAGCAACCCAAGCTCCTACAATGAGCAGTTCTTC | CASNPSSYNEQFF
TRBD2 | . | TRBJ2-7 | TRBV28 | TGTGCCAGCAGTTTTGGTAGCGGGGCCTACGAGCAGTACTTC | CASSFGSGAYEQYF
. | . | TRBJ1-5 | TRBV15 | TGTGCCACCAAAGCGGGGGATCAGCCCCAGCATTTT | CATKAGDQPQHF
TRBD1 | . | TRBJ1-2 | TRBV24-1 | TGTGCCACCAGTGAGGATCTACAGGGGGTTTGCCACTATGGCTACACCTTC | CATSEDLQGVCHYGYTF
TRBD1 | . | TRBJ1-3 | TRBV6-5 | TGTGCCAGCAGTACAGGGGTTCGGACTGGAAACACCATATATTTT | CASSTGVRTGNTIYF
. | . | TRBJ2-1 | TRBV7-9 | TGTGCCAGCAGCTTTAGAGGTTTGTCCTACAATGAGCAGTTCTTC | CASSFRGLSYNEQFF
. | . | TRBJ2-1 | TRBV11-3 | TGTGCCAGCAGCTTAGTAGGGAGGAAGGAGTACAATGAGCAGTTCTTC | CASSLVGRKEYNEQFF
. | . | TRBJ1-2 | TRBV9 | TGTGCCAGCAGCGTAGAATGGGGTTCTCTCTATGGCTACACCTTC | CASSVEWGSLYGYTF
TRBD2 | . | TRBJ2-3 | TRBV5-1 | TGCGCCAGCAGCTTGGAGGGTCGACTAGCGGGCGGAATCTCAGATACGCAGTATTTT | CASSLEGRLAGGISDTQYF
. | . | TRBJ2-7 | TRBV6-2/TRBV6-3 | TGTGCCAGCAGCCGGACACCCTACTACGAGCAGTACTTC | CASSRTPYYEQYF
. | . | TRBJ1-1 | TRBV5-8 | TGTGCCAGCAGCTTGGGGTTCGGCCCAGCGAACACTGAAGCTTTCTTT | CASSLGFGPANTEAFF
. | . | TRBJ1-3 | TRBV9 | TGTGCCAGCAGCGTAGAGGCAGACTCTGGAAACACCATATATTTT | CASSVEADSGNTIYF
. | . | TRBJ1-5 | TRBV19 | TGTGCCAGTAGTATAGATACCCGCCCTCTCCGGCAGCCCCAGCATTTT | CASSIDTRPLRQPQHF
. | . | TRBJ1-2 | TRBV6-5 | TGTGCCAGCAGTTACTTAGGGGACTATGGCTACACCTTC | CASSYLGDYGYTF
. | . | TRBJ2-3 | TRBV19 | TGTGCCAGTAGTATAGACAGAGGAGGTACAGATACGCAGTATTTT | CASSIDRGGTDTQYF
. | . | TRBJ1-1 | TRBV30 | TGTGCCTGGAGTATGAGATCGAACACTGAAGCTTTCTTT | CAWSMRSNTEAFF
. | . | TRBJ2-2 | TRBV6-2/TRBV6-3 | TGTGCCAGCAGTTCAGTTCAGGGGGGCGGGGAGCTGTTTTTT | CASSSVQGGGELFF
. | . | TRBJ2-7 | TRBV7-9 | TGTGCCAGCCATAGCATGGGCCGGGTCGAGCAGTACTTC | CASHSMGRVEQYF
. | . | TRBJ1-3 | TRBV4-3 | TGCGCCAGCAGCCAGGTATCCACGGGGGCTGGAAACACCATATATTTT | CASSQVSTGAGNTIYF